These 5 T cell receptor beta chains came from one sample sequenced in a study of PD-L1 blockade in urothelial cancer. Only in-frame clones appear in the TCRdb table, and some are missing; sequencing was by immunoSEQ multiplex PCR. The sample consists of some 67,000 clones, about 88% of them appearing once. The specimen was PBMCs, collected around atezolizumab (anti-PD-L1) treatment. These receptors were obtained from a man aged 55 to 69 with urothelial cancer.

The chain carries TRBV27 and TRBJ2-3, with D perhaps matching TRBD2 (5 bases). The germline V gene has CDR1 MNHEY and CDR2 SMNVEV (reference sequence). CDR3 size: 13 residues. Trimming cost V 6 bases and J 3 bases, with 10 bases left between them. CDR3 sequence (DNA): TGTGCCAGCAGCCGGACTCGTACAGATACGCAGTATTTT. Its translation: CASSRTRTDTQYF.

This chain joins TRBV7-9 and TRBJ2-7; a possible D gene is TRBD1 (6 bases). There are 13 residues in the CDR3. V lost 4 bases and J lost 3, with 10 bases in between. Germline V gene lookup returns CDR1 SEHNR and CDR2 FQNEAQ (reference sequence). The CDR3 spells CASSSRGLYEQYF. The CDR3 nucleotides are TGTGCCAGCAGCTCCAGGGGTCTCTACGAGCAGTACTTC.

This clone has only a few counts. V is TRBV7-3 and J is TRBJ1-1, with TRBD1 identical over 8 bases. The CDR3 extends over 15 amino acids. J was trimmed by 7 bases and V by 2 bases; bases with no gene match: 9. Germline values: CDR1 SGHTA, CDR2 FQGTGA. In DNA form, the CDR3 reads TGTGCCAGCAGCTTAGCGGAGGGGGGGACAGGTGAAGCTTTCTTT. It codes for CASSLAEGGTGEAFF.

The table lists this clone with a count of one. V and J are TRBV5-1 and TRBJ1-1; possibly TRBD1 for D (5 bases). This CDR3 is built from 14 residues. V was pared by 6 bases and J by 7 bases, with 19 bases between. Per germline, CDR1 SGHRS and CDR2 YFSETQ. CDR3 sequence reads: CASKISGDRFEAFF. The CDR3 DNA follows: TGCGCCAGCAAGATTTCGGGGGACCGCTTTGAAGCTTTCTTT.

The chain couples TRBV6-1 to TRBJ2-7; 7 nucleotides agree with TRBD2. Germline values: CDR1 MNHNS, CDR2 SASEGT. This CDR3 is 14 amino acids long. Germline trimming cut 6 bases from V and 3 bases from J; bases unmatched to any gene: 8. The chain's CDR3 is CASRRTGLNYEQYF. The CDR3 coding sequence is TGTGCCAGCAGACGGACGGGACTAAACTACGAGCAGTACTTC.